This T cell receptor beta chain was documented in a study of T cells after yellow fever vaccination (dated by TCRdb to about 2019). Regarding the research as a whole: The SMART-Seq v4 Ultra Low Input RNA kit was used to prepare libraries from fractions with low cell numbers. The cohort comprised two healthy male donors, one aged 18 to 30 and one aged 30 to 40 years. To follow T-cell clones before and after both primary and booster YFV17D yellow fever vaccination, bulk TCR alpha and beta repertoires underwent longitudinal sequencing. Blood samples were taken at several timepoints before and after primary and secondary immunization, and bulk PBMC replicates and cell subsets were isolated. Study-wide conclusions, independent of this receptor: FACS-sorted repertoires could contain abundant contaminating clonotypes from the bulk population, so computational filtering was required. Because the study included only two donors, the extent to which the findings can be generalized is limited. After the booster, most clones that had expanded after primary vaccination were detected again (nearly 98% of CD4 and more than 85% of CD8), suggesting broad maintenance of memory. The secondary T-cell response was found to be weaker but faster than the primary response, with a peak reached on day 5 rather than on day 15. A small share of clonotypes was detected in both CD4 and CD8 compartments, with the overlap likely arising from convergent recombination.

The intended sense of this specimen's treatment or condition label: live attenuated yellow fever vaccine strain. At each blood-draw timepoint, two biological replicates of bulk PBMCs were obtained. PBMCs were isolated from peripheral blood using a standard Ficoll-Paque protocol. TriZol was used to extract RNA from bulk PBMCs, from CD4 and CD8 fractions, and from dextramer-positive and dextramer-negative fractions. The sequencing machine was an Illumina NovaSeq 6000. TCR cDNA was synthesized by 5'RACE template switching, through which a universal primer site and unique molecular identifiers were introduced. cDNA synthesis was primed from both the TCR alpha and TCR beta constant segments. Two PCR steps were used to amplify libraries, with sample barcodes and sequencing adapters being added in the second step. Libraries were sequenced on Illumina HiSeq 2500 (2x100 bp) or NovaSeq (2x150 bp). On the study's bioinformatics: MIGEC handled demultiplexing of reads and collapsing into UMI consensus sequences, while MiXCR performed V(D)J alignment. Vaccine-responding clonotypes were defined with edgeR using replicate PBMC samples, requiring FDR below 0.01 and a log2 fold change above 5 up to day 15. Bulk clonotypes were assigned CD4 or CD8 identity according to which sequenced CD4 or CD8 repertoire held them at higher abundance. TCRdb ran its own pipeline on the public reads, namely fastp trimming at Q25 and MiXCR clone calling, and kept in-frame beta chains. Rows merge per CDR3 protein into single entries with the most common DNA and genes. These V and J calls derive from TCRdb rather than the authors' analysis. This sample lists some 320,000 distinct CDR3 sequences; about 4% were detected once. The top ten constitute approximately 25% of the sample.

Clipping removes 2 bases from V and 6 bases from J, with 5 as the unmatched junction base count. From the cysteine up to the phenylalanine, the CDR3 has a length of 15 residues. Of all the DNA, just the CDR3 is kept, 45 bases in frame from base 1. CDR1 and CDR2 are read off the germline V gene as SGHRS and YFSETQ. This clonotype was detected a few times. Its antigen remains unidentified. No much larger clone is present one base from it, and per-base qualities are unavailable. The source is a man aged 18 to 30 who received the YFV17D yellow fever vaccine. Recombination connected TRBV5-1 to TRBJ2-1, and 10 junction bases match TRBD1. Material: PBMCs, obtained 5 days after the yellow fever booster vaccination. The DNA is TGCGCCAGCAGCTTATCCGGGACAGGGGCCAATGAGCAGTTCTTC. Translated, it gives CASSLSGTGANEQFF.